Below are 21 T cell receptor beta chains sequenced from a single sample in a study of T cell repertoires in cytomegalovirus infection. TCRdb used MiXCR to reprocess the reads, holding one entry per CDR3 protein. Counted here are hundreds of thousands of distinct CDR3 sequences, 20% to 25% occurring once; the ten biggest clones make up roughly 8%. What was sequenced was CD8+ T cells from PBMCs. All receptors come from a human donor in good health (CMV status not recorded). Some clones in this sample may be carry-over from other donors' samples.

This clonotype occurred many times. This chain links TRBV6-5 with TRBJ2-7; D is tentatively TRBD1 or TRBD2 (6 bases each). The germline V and J ends were trimmed by 6 bases and 2 bases, with 11 bases remaining between them. This CDR3 comprises 13 residues. CDR1 and CDR2 from the germline V gene are MNHEY and SVGAGI. CDR3 loop: CASRGGLTYEQYV. Written as DNA, the CDR3 is TGTGCCAGCAGAGGGGGACTGACCTACGAGCAGTACGTC.

As to this clonotype: A junction end diverges from the germline sequence, so it may reflect a read error. V usage is TRBV19 and J usage is TRBJ1-1; perhaps TRBD1 as D (5 bases). This CDR3 spans 15 amino acids. CDR1 LNHDA and CDR2 SQIVND come from the germline V gene (reference sequence). CDR3 coding DNA: TGTGTCAGTAGTACGCGACAAGGGGCGAACACTGAAGCTTTCTTT. This encodes CVSSTRQGANTEAFF. The full variable domain, completed using reference TRBV19 and TRBJ1-1, is DGGITQSPKYLFRKEGQNVTLSCEQNLNHDAMYWYRQDPGQGLRLIYYSQIVNDFQKGDIAEGYSVSREKKESFPLTVTSAQKNPTAFYLCVSSTRQGANTEAFFGQGTRLTVV.

The V gene is TRBV27, the J gene TRBJ2-1, with D possibly TRBD1 on 6 matching bases. The V gene's germline CDR1 is MNHEY and CDR2 SMNVEV (reference sequence). CDR3 length equals 17 residues. The V end was cut by 4 bases, the J end by 1 base, with 17 bases between. The DNA of the CDR3 is TGTGCCAGCAGTTCATTAACAAGACAGGCATCCTACAATGAGCAGTTCTTC. Translation: CASSSLTRQASYNEQFF.

Ten or more counts support this clonotype. V gene TRBV7-9 combines with J gene TRBJ1-5; TRBD1 agrees at 7 bases. Unmatched junction bases numbered 6, after V lost 7 bases and J lost 3 bases. This CDR3 comprises 14 residues. The germline V gene encodes CDR1 SEHNR and CDR2 FQNEAQ (reference sequence). CDR3 in amino acids: CASTSGGPNQPQHF. The CDR3, as DNA: TGTGCCAGCACTTCAGGGGGACCCAATCAGCCCCAGCATTTT. Full variable domain (outside the CDR3, taken from reference TRBV7-9 and TRBJ1-5): DTGVSQNPRHKITKRGQNVTFRCDPISEHNRLYWYRQTLGQGPEFLTYFQNEAQLEKSRLLSDRFSAERPKGSFSTLEIQRTEQGDSAMYLCASTSGGPNQPQHFGDGTRLSIL.

The chain has TRBV20-1 and TRBJ1-4; a possible D gene is TRBD1 (5 bases). This CDR3 is built from 15 residues. Between the trimmed V and J ends, which lost 1 base and 6 bases, there was a span of 15 bases. The V gene's germline CDR1 is DFQATT and CDR2 SNEGSKA (reference sequence). The CDR3 DNA is TGCAGTGCTAGAGTCCCACAGGCTAGGGATGAAAAACTGTTTTTT. Encoded protein: CSARVPQARDEKLFF.

This clonotype was seen only once. A much larger clonotype is one base distant, so this may be a read error. This rearrangement joins TRBV7-2 to TRBJ2-4; weak D call: TRBD2 (5 bases). CDR3 length: 16 residues. Per germline, CDR1 SGHTA and CDR2 FQGNSA. V shed 1 base and J shed 4 bases, with 14 bases lying between them. The CDR3 coding sequence is TGTGCCAGCAGCTTAGGTGTCAGCGGAGCTAAAAACATTCAGTACTTC. Translation gives CASSLGVSGAKNIQYF.

This rearrangement joins TRBV20-1 to TRBJ2-7; D is ambiguous. In germline, CDR1 is DFQATT, CDR2 SNEGSKA (reference sequence). Trimming removed 6 bases at V and 2 bases at J, with 20 bases between. The CDR3 has 15 amino acids. CDR3 protein: CSAPTSGNRTYEQYF. The CDR3 nucleotides are TGCAGTGCACCAACCTCGGGCAATAGGACCTACGAGCAGTACTTC.

With respect to this clonotype: Being one base from a much bigger clone, this may be a read error. The V gene is TRBV2, the J gene TRBJ2-4; no definite D call. CDR1 and CDR2 (germline): SNHLY, FYNNEI. The V gene lost 2 bases and the J gene lost 2 bases, with 4 bases spanning the gap. This CDR3 has 13 residues. This CDR3 reads CASSEHTKNIQYF. CDR3 sequence (DNA): TGTGCCAGCAGTGAACATACCAAAAACATTCAGTACTTC.

In this sample, this clonotype turned up many times. This chain uses TRBV6-1 with TRBJ2-7; 9 bases agree with TRBD1. The CDR3 loop spans 14 amino acids. Trimming removed 8 bases from V and 4 bases from J; junction bases left unmatched: 9. Germline CDR1 MNHNS, CDR2 SASEGT. CDR3 in DNA: TGTGCCAGCGGACGGGACAGGGACAGATACGAGCAGTACTTC. It translates to CASGRDRDRYEQYF.

CDR3 region: CASSMGEKSSYNEQFF. DNA for the CDR3: TGTGCCAGTAGTATGGGAGAAAAGAGCTCCTACAATGAGCAGTTCTTC. The chain is built from TRBV19 and TRBJ2-1, with a tentative D call TRBD2 (5 bases). Germline values: CDR1 LNHDA, CDR2 SQIVND (reference sequence). V lost 3 bases and J lost 0, with 12 bases in between. This CDR3 is 16 amino acids long.

This clonotype was counted many times. The chain is built from TRBV7-2 and TRBJ2-3, with 8 nucleotides matching TRBD2. V lost 2 bases to trimming and J lost 5 bases; unmatched junction nucleotides: 6. Germline V CDR1 and CDR2: SGHTA, FQGNSA. This CDR3 region has 15 residues. The CDR3 loop reads CASSLWREDLDTQYF. CDR3 coding DNA: TGTGCCAGCAGCTTATGGCGGGAGGATTTAGATACGCAGTATTTT.

This clonotype was observed a few times. The DNA of the CDR3 is TGTGCCAGCAGCCCCTATCCAGGGAATGAAAAACTGTTTTTT. This encodes CASSPYPGNEKLFF. V is TRBV7-6 and J is TRBJ1-4; TRBD1 is a possible D gene (5 bases). Germline V gives CDR1 SGHVS, CDR2 FNYEAQ. Trimming shortened V by 5 bases and J by 5 bases, and 12 bases separated the two germline ends. This CDR3 is 14 amino acids long.

The J gene is TRBJ2-2, the V gene TRBV27; a weak D match, TRBD1 (5 bases). V gave up 4 bases and J gave up 3 bases, with 12 bases separating them. The CDR3 is 15 amino acids. CDR1 is MNHEY, CDR2 SMNVEV, per germline (reference sequence). This CDR3 reads CASSSGAIYTGELFF. CDR3 DNA: TGTGCCAGCAGTTCTGGGGCGATATACACCGGGGAGCTGTTTTTT.

This rearrangement joins TRBV6-2 or TRBV6-3 to TRBJ2-3, with D perhaps matching TRBD1 (6 bases). From germline, CDR1 is MNHEY and CDR2 SVGEGT. Deletions cut 2 bases from V and 2 bases from J, with 17 bases between. This CDR3 is 17 amino acids long. The CDR3 DNA sequence: TGTGCCAGCAGTTACGACCCCCGGGACATGTACACAGATACGCAGTATTTT. It codes for CASSYDPRDMYTDTQYF.

This clonotype was seen a handful of times. The chain has TRBV6-5 and TRBJ1-2; tentative D call: TRBD1 (6 bases). Trimming left V 6 bases short and J 2 bases short, with 19 bases between. CDR1 is MNHEY and CDR2 is SVGAGI in the germline V gene. CDR3 size: 16 residues. The CDR3 protein is CASSSDAGENNYGYTF. The CDR3 coding sequence is TGTGCCAGCAGCTCCGATGCAGGGGAGAACAACTATGGCTACACCTTC.

Many counts were recorded for this clonotype. The chain uses TRBV27 and TRBJ2-7; a possible D gene is TRBD2 (5 bases). Germline V gives CDR1 MNHEY, CDR2 SMNVEV (reference sequence). V shed 5 bases and J shed 2 bases, with 13 bases lying between them. This CDR3 spans 14 amino acids. The CDR3 sequence: CASSPVGETYEQYF. DNA of the CDR3: TGTGCCAGCAGTCCAGTGGGAGAAACCTACGAGCAGTACTTC.

The rearrangement links TRBV20-1 to TRBJ1-4, with a tentative D call TRBD1 (6 bases). There are 15 residues in the CDR3. Germline assignment: CDR1 DFQATT and CDR2 SNEGSKA (reference sequence). The V gene lost 0 bases and the J gene lost 3 bases, with 11 bases spanning the gap. The DNA for the CDR3 is TGCAGTGCTAGAGATTTACAGGGTTCTAATGAAAAACTGTTTTTT. Its protein product is CSARDLQGSNEKLFF.

This clonotype was counted ten times or more. The CDR3 is CASSAAGTKRQTQYF. The CDR3 DNA follows: TGTGCCAGCAGTGCCGCCGGGACGAAAAGACAGACCCAGTACTTC. V is TRBV6-5 and J is TRBJ2-5, with D tentatively TRBD1 or TRBD2 (5 bases each). The ends were cut back, 5 bases at V and 6 bases at J, with 19 bases in the middle. CDR1 MNHEY and CDR2 SVGAGI come from the germline V gene. The CDR3 spans 15 residues.

In its sample, this clonotype was seen a few times. CDR3 in amino acids: CASSTRGPGELFF. Written as DNA, the CDR3 is TGTGCCAGCAGTACAAGGGGGCCCGGGGAGCTGTTTTTT. The chain carries TRBV6-1 and TRBJ2-2, with 7 bases fitting TRBD1. Germline V lookup: CDR1 MNHNS, CDR2 SASEGT. This CDR3 region has 13 residues. V was pared by 5 bases and J by 6 bases, with 3 bases of the junction left unmatched.

The table lists this clonotype with many counts. CDR3: CASSPPGTPYEQYF. As DNA, the CDR3 is TGTGCCAGCAGCCCTCCCGGGACCCCCTACGAGCAGTACTTC. This rearrangement joins TRBV7-9 to TRBJ2-7; D is possibly TRBD1 or TRBD2 (5 bases each). The CDR3 spans 14 residues. Deletions cut 5 bases from V and 2 bases from J, with 13 bases between. Germline CDR1 reads SEHNR; CDR2 reads FQNEAQ (reference sequence).

Points on this clonotype: This may arise from a read error, as a much more abundant clone is one base away. V gene TRBV7-8 combines with J gene TRBJ2-2; D could derive from TRBD1 or TRBD2 (5 bases each). Germline lookup yields CDR1 SGHVS and CDR2 FQNEAQ. The CDR3 runs to 12 residues. CDR3 nucleotides: TGTGCCAGCAGCTCCCCCACCGGGGCGCTGTTTTTT. It yields the protein CASSSPTGALFF.